Listed below are T cell receptor beta chains from one sample, sequenced in a study of blood T cell repertoires in COVID-19. Data came from immunoSEQ multiplex PCR; TCRdb stores just in-frame clones and leaves some out. The sample has roughly 88,000 clones, 80% to 85% seen once; the top ten hold 16%. The sequenced sample was peripheral blood. Receptor source: an elderly woman with active or convalescent COVID-19. The CDR3 runs from the conserved cysteine through the conserved F or W. Fields, in order: V gene, J gene, CDR3 protein.

v_gene: TRBV5-4
j_gene: TRBJ1-1
CDR3aa: CASSSENEGAEAFF

v_gene: TRBV5-1
j_gene: TRBJ1-2
CDR3aa: CASSLALGGTDGYTF

v_gene: TRBV3-1/TRBV3-2
j_gene: TRBJ2-1
CDR3aa: CASSQVLRTYNEQFF

v_gene: TRBV4-2
j_gene: TRBJ2-7
CDR3aa: CASSQDGTRDYEQYF

v_gene: TRBV5-6
j_gene: TRBJ2-5
CDR3aa: CASSLVGQGTQYF

v_gene: TRBV11-2
j_gene: TRBJ2-5
CDR3aa: CASRYHTGGKETQYF

v_gene: TRBV30
j_gene: TRBJ1-1
CDR3aa: CAWRRPGQSPMNTEAFF

v_gene: TRBV9
j_gene: TRBJ1-3
CDR3aa: CASSLQDGLSGNTIYF

v_gene: TRBV6-1
j_gene: TRBJ1-5
CDR3aa: CASSDETGANQPQHF

v_gene: TRBV29-1
j_gene: TRBJ2-1
CDR3aa: CSVEGVRAYNEQFF

v_gene: TRBV12-3/TRBV12-4
j_gene: TRBJ1-1
CDR3aa: CASSFRGGAEAFF

v_gene: TRBV5-4
j_gene: TRBJ2-5
CDR3aa: CASSFPGSPETQYF